This T cell receptor (beta chain) was observed in a study of vaccination effects on CD4 cells after COVID-19. About the research overall: Sampling occurred 16 days and one week pre-vaccination in two convalescent patients.

Data came from immunoSEQ multiplex PCR; TCRdb stores just in-frame clones and leaves some out. The profile shows about 22,000 clones, over 70% of them singletons. About this clone: Its antigen remains unidentified.

Peptide-pool stimulation followed by sequencing identified expanded antigen-specific CD4+ clonotypes in the ViraFEST assay. CD4+ T cells were isolated after 10 days of culture. Convalescent patients had PCR-confirmed SARS-CoV-2 infection between March and December 2020. Deletions cut 0 bases from V and 1 base from J, with 11 bases between. The germline V gene encodes CDR1 SGHNT and CDR2 YYREEE (reference sequence). The CDR3 loop spans 16 amino acids. The starting material was CD4+ T cells from PBMCs cultured with a peptide pool, obtained before COVID-19 vaccination. This sequence joins TRBV5-4 and TRBJ2-1; no firm D call. This receptor was obtained from a human donor who had a prior SARS-CoV-2 infection. The CDR3 DNA is TGTGCCAGCAGCTTGGGGCGGAGCCAATCCTACAATGAGCAGTTCTTC. Translation gives CASSLGRSQSYNEQFF.